The 5 T cell receptor beta chains given below trace back to one sample, sequenced in a study of somatic mutations in cytotoxic T cells in rheumatoid arthritis. The assay was immunoSEQ multiplex PCR, and TCRdb's table has in-frame clones only and misses some. Seen here are 15,000 to 20,000 clones, about 80% observed once, and the top ten hold 7.5% to 10%. Sequencing input: CD8+ T cells sorted from blood. These receptors all stem from an adult with rheumatoid arthritis.

The chain employs TRBV21-1 and TRBJ2-7; the table gives TRBD2 as D, unverified against the DNA. TRBV21-1 is a listed pseudogene. This CDR3 spans 15 amino acids. The CDR3 protein is CASSKVETSTYEQYF. DNA of the CDR3: TGTGCCAGCAGCAAAGTCGAGACTAGTACCTACGAGCAGTACTTC.

This chain connects TRBV27 to TRBJ1-1; a possible D gene is TRBD1 (6 bases). V lost 0 bases, J lost 11 bases, and 10 bases lay in between. The CDR3 is 12 residues long. From germline, CDR1 is MNHEY and CDR2 SMNVEV (reference sequence). In DNA, the CDR3 is TGTGCCAGCAGTTTATCGGGGGGCCAGGCTTTCTTT. Translating it yields CASSLSGGQAFF.

The V and J genes are TRBV11-2 and TRBJ1-4, with 8 bases lining up with TRBD1. Germline V CDR1 and CDR2: SGHAT, FQNNGV. The V and J ends lost 4 bases and 4 bases, in that order; junction bases with no gene match: 8. CDR3 size: 16 residues. As DNA, the CDR3 is TGTGCCAGCAGCTCGAGGACAGGGAGACTTAATGAAAAACTGTTTTTT. This gives the protein CASSSRTGRLNEKLFF.

This chain joins TRBV7-8 and TRBJ2-1, with TRBD2 matching 11 bases. There are 19 residues in the CDR3. V shed 4 bases and J 0 bases; nucleotides not matched to a gene: 11. Germline CDR1 is SGHVS and CDR2 is FQNEAQ. The CDR3 sequence is CASSSKKGLAASSYNEQFF. Here the CDR3 DNA reads TGTGCCAGCAGCTCTAAAAAGGGACTAGCGGCATCCTCCTACAATGAGCAGTTCTTC.

The chain carries TRBV6-1 and TRBJ1-5, with D possibly being TRBD1 (5 bases). The CDR3 sequence is 15 residues long. The V gene lost 7 bases and the J gene lost 1 base, with 14 bases spanning the gap. Per the germline V gene, CDR1 is MNHNS and CDR2 is SASEGT. This CDR3 reads CASTQVGVSNQPQHF. The CDR3 nucleotides read TGTGCCAGCACGCAGGTGGGGGTAAGCAATCAGCCCCAGCATTTT.